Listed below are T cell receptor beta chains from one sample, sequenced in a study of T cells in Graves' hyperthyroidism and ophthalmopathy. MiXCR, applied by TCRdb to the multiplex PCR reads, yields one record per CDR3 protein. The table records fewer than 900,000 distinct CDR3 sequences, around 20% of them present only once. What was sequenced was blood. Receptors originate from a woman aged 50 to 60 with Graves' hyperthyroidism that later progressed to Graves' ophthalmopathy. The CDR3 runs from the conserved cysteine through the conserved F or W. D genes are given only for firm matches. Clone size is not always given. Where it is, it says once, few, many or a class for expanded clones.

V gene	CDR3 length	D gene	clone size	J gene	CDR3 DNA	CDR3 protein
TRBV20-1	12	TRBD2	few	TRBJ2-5	TGCAGTGCCCAGACTAGCCGGGAGACCCAGTACTTC	CSAQTSRETQYF
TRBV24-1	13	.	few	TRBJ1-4	TGTGCCACCAGTGACAGCTACGATGAAAAACTGTTTTTT	CATSDSYDEKLFF
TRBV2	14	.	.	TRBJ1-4	TGTGCCAGCCTAAAACGGGGTAGTAATGAAAAACTGTTTTTT	CASLKRGSNEKLFF
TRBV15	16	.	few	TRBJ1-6	TGTGCCACCAGCAGAGGTTTCAGCGAGATGAATTCACCCCTCCACTTT	CATSRGFSEMNSPLHF
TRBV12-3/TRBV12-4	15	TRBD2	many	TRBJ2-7	TGTGCCAGCAGTTTAGGTGGGACTAGCGGTTACGAGCAGTACTTC	CASSLGGTSGYEQYF
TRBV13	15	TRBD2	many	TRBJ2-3	TGTGCCAGCAGCTTTCAGGCGGGAGCGTCGGATACGCAGTATTTT	CASSFQAGASDTQYF
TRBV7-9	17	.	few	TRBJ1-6	TGTGCCAGCACCCGGGTATTTGGCGACTCCTATAATTCACCCCTCCACTTT	CASTRVFGDSYNSPLHF
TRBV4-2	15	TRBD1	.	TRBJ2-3	TGTGCCAGCAGCCAGAGGACAGGCACCACAGATACGCAGTATTTT	CASSQRTGTTDTQYF
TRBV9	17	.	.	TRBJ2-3	TGTGCCAGCAGCGACCCTTTGACAGGCACTAGCACAGATACGCAGTATTTT	CASSDPLTGTSTDTQYF
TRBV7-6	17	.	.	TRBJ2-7	TGTGCCAGCAGCTTAGCACCCTACTTGAAGGGGATCCACGAGCAGTACTTC	CASSLAPYLKGIHEQYF
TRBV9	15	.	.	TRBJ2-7	TGTGCCAGCAGCGTAGAGGGGGGGGGGGCCTACGAGCAGTACTTC	CASSVEGGGAYEQYF
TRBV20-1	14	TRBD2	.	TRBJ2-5	TGCAGTGCCCCGGAGGGCGGGGGGGGGGAGACCCAGTACTTC	CSAPEGGGGETQYF
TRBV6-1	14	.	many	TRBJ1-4	TGTGCCAGCAGTTCGGGGGCGTTCAGCGAAAAACTGTTTTTT	CASSSGAFSEKLFF
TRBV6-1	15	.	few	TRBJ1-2	TGTGCCAGCAGTGAAACCGCGTGGGAGCCCTATGGCTACACCTTC	CASSETAWEPYGYTF
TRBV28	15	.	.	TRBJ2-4	TGTGCCAGCAGCGTGGCCGGGTCCCAACAAAACATTCAGTACTTC	CASSVAGSQQNIQYF
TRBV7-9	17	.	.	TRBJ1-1	TGTGCCAGCAGCTTAATCGGGAGTTTGAGCATGAACACTGAAGCTTTCTTT	CASSLIGSLSMNTEAFF
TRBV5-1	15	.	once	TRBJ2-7	TGCGCCAGCAGAATGGGGGGGGGGGCATTCAACGAGCAGTACTTC	CASRMGGGAFNEQYF
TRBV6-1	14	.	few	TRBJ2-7	TGTGCCAGCAGTTTTGGATGGGGGCGGTACGAGCAGTACTTC	CASSFGWGRYEQYF
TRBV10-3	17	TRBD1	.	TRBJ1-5	TGTGCCATCAGAGGAATAGGATCCGGACAGGGACATCAGCCCCAGCATTTT	CAIRGIGSGQGHQPQHF
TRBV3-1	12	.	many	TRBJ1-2	TGTGCCAGCAGCCAAGGGGTCACGTCCTACACCTTC	CASSQGVTSYTF
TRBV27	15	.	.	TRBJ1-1	TGTGCCAGCAGCGACCCGTATGGGGATAGCACTGAAGCTTTCTTT	CASSDPYGDSTEAFF
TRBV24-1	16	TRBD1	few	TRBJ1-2	TGTGCCACCAGTCTCGGGGGAACAGGGGGAAACTATGGCTACACCTTC	CATSLGGTGGNYGYTF
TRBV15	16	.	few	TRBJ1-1	TGTGCCACCAGCAGAGACCTGAGGCCTGGAGACACTGAAGCTTTCTTT	CATSRDLRPGDTEAFF
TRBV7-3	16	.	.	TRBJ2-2	TGTGCCAGCAGCTCCCGAGACTACAGAGCGTCCGGGGAGCTGTTTTTT	CASSSRDYRASGELFF
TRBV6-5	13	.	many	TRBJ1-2	TGTGCCAGCAGTTATCTTGGAGACTATGGCTACACCTTC	CASSYLGDYGYTF
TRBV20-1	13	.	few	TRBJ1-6	TGCAGTGCTAGCAGGGGAGGCAATTCACCCCTCCACTTT	CSASRGGNSPLHF